Listed below are T cell receptor beta chains from one sample, sequenced in a study of blood T cells in healthy people across ages. TCRdb used MiXCR to reprocess the 5' RACE reads, holding one entry per CDR3 protein. The sample records about 1,500,000 distinct CDR3 sequences, under 30% being singletons. Sequencing used blood. These TCRs come from a woman in her 30s in good health. Both conserved end residues are part of each CDR3. The order of the fields is V gene, clone size, J gene, CDR3 protein. Some rows mark clone size as missing; the rest say once, few, many or name a class of expanded clone.

>TRBV10-3|-|TRBJ1-2
CATPAGGYTF
>TRBV28|few|TRBJ2-6
CASIHSGISGANVLTF
>TRBV28|-|TRBJ2-7
CVSSGSGPPPQQYF
>TRBV4-1|many|TRBJ1-5
CASSQGLSQPQHF
>TRBV10-3|-|TRBJ2-7
CAISDAYEQYF
>TRBV5-5|-|TRBJ2-1
CTSSPFSASGYRRVQFF
>TRBV20-1|-|TRBJ1-1
CSAKANTEAFF
>TRBV20-1|-|TRBJ1-5
CSGTRRDGNQPQHF
>TRBV7-2|-|TRBJ2-3
CASSSLVLGSTDTQYF
>TRBV11-2|once|TRBJ2-7
CASSLEPLPGYEQYF
>TRBV29-1|-|TRBJ2-3
CGVGGQQYTDTQYF
>TRBV7-9|few|TRBJ2-3
CASSLVAVSTDTQYF
>TRBV11-2|-|TRBJ2-2
CASSSAGRTGELFF
>TRBV7-2|-|TRBJ2-3
CASSLAGGTLGTDTQYF
>TRBV2|few|TRBJ2-3
CASQVDGGTDTQYF
>TRBV10-3|-|TRBJ2-3
CAISDTGSSTDTQYF
>TRBV9|-|TRBJ1-4
CASSVGPQGPSTNEKLFF
>TRBV11-2|few|TRBJ1-2
CASSYWDRGMSNYGYTF
>TRBV20-1|-|TRBJ2-3
CSARGGSGNTDTQYF
>TRBV28|few|TRBJ1-5
CASSWGQGRQPQHF
>TRBV12-5|few|TRBJ2-5
CASGLATAGGVETQYF